This T cell receptor (beta chain) was captured by sequencing in a study of blood T cell repertoires in COVID-19. Study-wide background: PBMCs, B-cell-depleted T cells, or T cells provided the cDNA or gDNA that made up the material.

CDR3 size: 16 residues. The germline V gene has CDR1 SGHNT and CDR2 YYREEE (reference sequence). V was clipped by 0 bases and J by 0 bases, with 7 bases between them. The repertoire was sequenced with immunoSEQ multiplex PCR; TCRdb's copy has only in-frame clones and lacks some. The sample holds 310,000 or so clones; about 90% are singletons and the top ten take approximately 6%. Each participant's cohort was designated according to participant-reported clinical history. Recovered status applied to Cohort 3 donors who had two consecutive negative PCRs. It also applied to those with clearance or with symptom resolution.

The sequenced sample was PBMCs or T cells enriched from blood (not recorded which). This receptor was taken from a woman in her 30s who had recovered from COVID-19. The V and J genes are TRBV5-4 and TRBJ1-6; D call uncertain. CDR3 protein: CASSLGSGSYNSPLHF. As DNA, the CDR3 is TGTGCCAGCAGCTTGGGGTCGGGCTCCTATAATTCACCCCTCCACTTT.